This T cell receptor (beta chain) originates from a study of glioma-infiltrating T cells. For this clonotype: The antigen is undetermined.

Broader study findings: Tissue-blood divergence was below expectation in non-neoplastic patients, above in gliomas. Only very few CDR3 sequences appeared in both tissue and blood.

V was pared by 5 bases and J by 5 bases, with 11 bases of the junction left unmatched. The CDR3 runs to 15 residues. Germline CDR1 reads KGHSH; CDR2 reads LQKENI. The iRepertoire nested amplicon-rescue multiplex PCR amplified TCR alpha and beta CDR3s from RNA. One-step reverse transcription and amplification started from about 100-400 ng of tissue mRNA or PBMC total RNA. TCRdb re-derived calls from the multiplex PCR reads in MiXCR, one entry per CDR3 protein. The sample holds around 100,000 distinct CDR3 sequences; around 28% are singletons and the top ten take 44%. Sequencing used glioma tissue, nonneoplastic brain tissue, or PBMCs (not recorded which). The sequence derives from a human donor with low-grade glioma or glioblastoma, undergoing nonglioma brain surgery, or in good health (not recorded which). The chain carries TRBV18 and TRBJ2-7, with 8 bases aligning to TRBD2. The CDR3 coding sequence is TGTGCCAGCTCATCTGATGCGGGGGGAGGGAACGAGCAGTACTTC. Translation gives CASSSDAGGGNEQYF.